A single sample is the source of the 22 T cell receptor beta chains below, sequenced in a study of T-cell memory formation after mild COVID-19. TCRdb itself ran the 5' RACE reads through MiXCR, one entry per CDR3 protein. The sample has 380,000 or so distinct CDR3 sequences, approximately 14% seen once; the top ten hold about a fifth. Sequencing used PBMCs or a T cell subset sorted from them (not recorded which). These receptor sequences come from a man aged 18 to 29 who had mild COVID-19 (a few samples of this study predate the infection). Cell type and time point are not known.

The chain recombines TRBV4-1 with TRBJ1-2; 9 bases are shared with TRBD1. Germline V gives CDR1 MGHRA, CDR2 YSYEKL. The CDR3 loop spans 15 amino acids. Trimming at V came to 3 bases and at J to 8 bases, leaving 10 bases not matched to a gene. This CDR3 reads CASSQGQGGPDGYTF. The CDR3 nucleotides are TGCGCCAGCAGCCAGGGACAGGGCGGACCCGACGGCTACACCTTC.

The chain has TRBV24-1 and TRBJ2-1, with a possible D match to TRBD2 (6 bases). The V and J ends lost 4 bases and 13 bases respectively, with 13 bases between them. Per the germline V gene, CDR1 is KGHDR and CDR2 is SFDVKD. This CDR3 has 12 residues. CDR3 bases: TGTGCCACCAGTGACCCCGGGACTGGACAGTTCTTC. Encoded protein: CATSDPGTGQFF.

The chain recombines TRBV7-2 with TRBJ1-5; D is possibly TRBD1 (5 bases). CDR1 SGHTA and CDR2 FQGNSA come from the germline V gene. V was shortened by 2 bases and J by 2 bases, with 10 bases between the two germline ends. The CDR3 has 15 amino acids. CDR3 nucleotides: TGTGCCAGCAGCTTATGGGGGGATGGCAATCAGCCCCAGCATTTT. It is translated as CASSLWGDGNQPQHF.

This chain links TRBV2 with TRBJ2-1; 9 bases are shared with TRBD2. With 5 bases clipped from V and 3 bases from J, the junction kept 8 bases outside the gene matches. This CDR3 has 16 residues. From germline, CDR1 is SNHLY and CDR2 FYNNEI. The CDR3 protein is CASSRSAGGFYNEQFF. CDR3 DNA: TGTGCCAGCAGTAGGTCAGCGGGGGGATTCTACAATGAGCAGTTCTTC.

This clonotype was counted between two and nine times. The V and J genes are TRBV6-1 and TRBJ1-2, with 8 bases fitting TRBD1. CDR3 length: 12 amino acids. J gave up 4 bases and V 11 bases, and 6 bases lay outside the gene matches. The germline V gene has CDR1 MNHNS and CDR2 SASEGT. The CDR3 sequence: CAAGQVSYGYTF. The CDR3 DNA is TGTGCCGCGGGACAGGTCAGCTATGGCTACACCTTC.

This clonotype was counted between two and nine times. The rearrangement uses TRBV7-2 and TRBJ1-5; 7 nucleotides agree with TRBD1. CDR3 length equals 16 residues. CDR1 and CDR2 from the germline V gene are SGHTA and FQGNSA. V shed 5 bases and J 2 bases; nucleotides not matched to a gene: 9. The CDR3: CASSPQGGLGNQPQHF. The CDR3 DNA sequence: TGTGCCAGCAGCCCGCAGGGGGGGTTAGGCAATCAGCCCCAGCATTTT.

V is TRBV7-2 and J is TRBJ2-7; 7 nucleotides align to TRBD2. CDR3 length equals 17 residues. Germline trimming cut 0 bases from V and 3 bases from J; bases unmatched to any gene: 11. Per germline, CDR1 SGHTA and CDR2 FQGNSA. CDR3 in DNA: TGTGCCAGCAGCTTAGCGATTGTTGCAGCGGGGAACTACGAGCAGTACTTC. Translation: CASSLAIVAAGNYEQYF.

The chain is built from TRBV4-1 and TRBJ2-5; TRBD2 aligns across 7 bases. CDR1 is MGHRA, CDR2 YSYEKL, per germline. The V and J ends lost 2 bases and 2 bases, in that order; junction bases with no gene match: 5. The length of the CDR3 is 15 residues. The CDR3 loop reads CASSQRPSGQETQYF. CDR3 DNA: TGCGCCAGCAGCCAACGCCCTAGCGGTCAAGAGACCCAGTACTTC.

This clonotype was detected only a few times. The genes are TRBV5-1 and TRBJ2-5; 10 bases map to TRBD1. Trimming took 4 bases from V and 2 from J; bases not matched to a gene: 5. In germline, CDR1 is SGHRS, CDR2 YFSETQ. This CDR3 has 15 amino acids. CDR3 residues: CASSPGTGAQETQYF. DNA of the CDR3: TGCGCCAGCAGCCCCGGGACAGGGGCACAAGAGACCCAGTACTTC.

This chain joins TRBV15 and TRBJ1-5, with 9 positions matching TRBD1. The germline V gene encodes CDR1 LNHNV and CDR2 YYDKDF (reference sequence). Losses at the gene ends were 0 bases for V and 7 bases for J; bases not matched to a gene: 7. CDR3 length: 16 residues. CDR3 protein: CATSRDSGQGWQPQHF. In DNA form, the CDR3 reads TGTGCCACCAGCAGAGATTCAGGACAGGGGTGGCAGCCCCAGCATTTT.

The genes are TRBV10-3 and TRBJ1-3; TRBD1 might be the D (5 bases). CDR1 and CDR2 from the germline V gene are ENHRY and SYGVKD. CDR3 length: 14 residues. Trimming left V 6 bases short and J 0 bases short, with 9 bases between. CDR3 DNA: TGTGCCATCAGGAACAGGAGCTCTGGAAACACCATATATTTT. Translated: CAIRNRSSGNTIYF.

This clonotype appeared a few times. The chain combines TRBV7-6 with TRBJ2-5, with D perhaps matching TRBD1 or TRBD2 (5 bases each). Trimming took 5 bases from V and 2 from J, leaving 12 bases between them. The CDR3 is 14 amino acids. Per the germline V gene, CDR1 is SGHVS and CDR2 is FNYEAQ. CDR3 nucleotide sequence: TGTGCCAGCAGCCGAGGGGCGGTTCAAGAGACCCAGTACTTC. Its protein product is CASSRGAVQETQYF. Drawing the rest from reference TRBV7-6 and TRBJ2-5, the complete variable domain is GAGVSQSPRYKVTKRGQDVALRCDPISGHVSLYWYRQALGQGPEFLTYFNYEAQQDKSGLPNDRFSAERPEGSISTLTIQRTEQRDSAMYRCASSRGAVQETQYFGPGTRLLVL.

V and J are TRBV7-2 and TRBJ1-3; D is undetermined. Trimming removed 4 bases from V and 2 bases from J, with 12 bases in between. The CDR3 covers 15 residues. Germline loops: CDR1 SGHTA, CDR2 FQGNSA. The CDR3 bases are TGTGCCAGCAGCTCCGTGTGGAGGCCTGGAAACACCATATATTTT. Protein product: CASSSVWRPGNTIYF.

The J gene is TRBJ1-2, the V gene TRBV4-1; 10 nucleotides align to TRBD1. Germline loops: CDR1 MGHRA, CDR2 YSYEKL. The V and J ends lost 4 bases and 6 bases, in that order; junction bases with no gene match: 11. The CDR3 loop spans 16 amino acids. The chain's CDR3 is CASSPPPGTGVDGYTF. Here the CDR3 DNA reads TGCGCCAGCAGCCCACCCCCAGGGACAGGGGTGGATGGCTACACCTTC.

This clonotype was found many times. The J gene is TRBJ2-6, the V gene TRBV4-3, with D perhaps being TRBD1 or TRBD2 (5 bases each). CDR1 LGHNA and CDR2 YSLEER come from the germline V gene. The CDR3 is 18 residues long. V lost 0 bases and J lost 0, with 12 bases in between. In DNA, the CDR3 is TGCGCCAGCAGCCAAGATCAGAAGGGACCCTCTGGGGCCAACGTCCTGACTTTC. This gives the protein CASSQDQKGPSGANVLTF.

The chain combines TRBV3-1 with TRBJ1-2; D might be TRBD1 (5 bases). Germline assignment: CDR1 LGHDT and CDR2 YNNKEL (reference sequence). This CDR3 is built from 15 residues. V dropped 0 bases and J dropped 7 bases, with 15 bases sitting between them. The CDR3: CASSQDQGEGSGYTF. The CDR3 DNA reads TGTGCCAGCAGCCAAGATCAAGGGGAAGGGTCTGGCTACACCTTC.

V and J are TRBV5-1 and TRBJ2-2; weak D call: TRBD1 (5 bases). V was pared by 2 bases and J by 6 bases, with 11 bases between. Germline loops: CDR1 SGHRS, CDR2 YFSETQ. There are 14 residues in the CDR3. Here the CDR3 DNA reads TGCGCCAGCAGCTTTGACAGAGGTCCCGGGGAGCTGTTTTTT. Translating it yields CASSFDRGPGELFF.

This clonotype was observed many times. A read error may explain this, as a much larger clone is one base away. The chain carries TRBV15 and TRBJ1-5; no clear D gene. This CDR3 contains 12 residues. With 0 bases removed from V and 4 bases from J, the gap between germline ends came to 1 base. Germline CDR1 LNHNV, CDR2 YYDKDF (reference sequence). The chain's CDR3 is CATSRENQPQHF. CDR3 DNA: TGTGCCACCAGCAGAGAAAATCAGCCCCAGCATTTT.

This clonotype has a handful of counts. The V and J genes are TRBV20-1 and TRBJ2-7; tentatively, D is TRBD1 (5 bases). The ends were cut back, 3 bases at V and 2 bases at J, with 14 bases in the middle. Germline V gene lookup returns CDR1 DFQATT and CDR2 SNEGSKA (reference sequence). The CDR3 has 14 amino acids. For the CDR3, the DNA is TGCAGTGCTAGGGGCAGGGCAAACACCTACGAGCAGTACTTC. As protein: CSARGRANTYEQYF.

The chain uses TRBV4-2 and TRBJ2-3; D uncertain. From germline, CDR1 is LGHNA and CDR2 YNFKEQ. This CDR3 is built from 15 residues. Between the trimmed V and J ends, which lost 0 bases and 1 base, there was a span of 8 bases. The CDR3, as DNA: TGTGCCAGCAGCCAAGAGAGAGTCGGCACAGATACGCAGTATTTT. It yields the protein CASSQERVGTDTQYF.

A few counts support this clonotype. The rearrangement links TRBV5-1 to TRBJ2-2; TRBD1 might be the D (6 bases). Trimming removed 4 bases from V and 7 bases from J, with 11 bases in between. The CDR3 runs to 13 residues. The germline gives CDR1 SGHRS, CDR2 YFSETQ. CDR3 sequence reads: CASSEQGNGELFF. The CDR3 DNA is TGCGCCAGCAGCGAACAGGGTAACGGGGAGCTGTTTTTT. The variable domain in full, completed from reference TRBV5-1 and TRBJ2-2, reads KAGVTQTPRYLIKTRGQQVTLSCSPISGHRSVSWYQQTPGQGLQFLFEYFSETQRNKGNFPGRFSGRQFSNSRSEMNVSTLELGDSALYLCASSEQGNGELFFGEGSRLTVL.

The J gene is TRBJ1-6, the V gene TRBV11-2, with 8 bases aligning to TRBD1. Germline CDR1 reads SGHAT; CDR2 reads FQNNGV. The CDR3 loop spans 15 amino acids. Losses at the gene ends were 1 base for V and 7 bases for J; bases not matched to a gene: 3. CDR3 sequence reads: CASSLGPGGNSPLHF. Written as DNA, the CDR3 is TGTGCCAGCAGCTTAGGCCCAGGGGGCAATTCACCCCTCCACTTT.